Listed below are T cell receptor beta chains from one sample, sequenced in a study of a mutant IDH1 vaccine in newly diagnosed glioma. The antigens of these receptors remain unknown. Only in-frame clones appear in the TCRdb table, and some are missing; sequencing was by immunoSEQ multiplex PCR. Of about 26,000 clones in the sample, over 80% were seen once. Material: PBMCs, obtained from a glioma patient whose treatment included an IDH1 peptide vaccine. The source is a man younger than 40 with glioma. Each CDR3 is given with its conserved first and last residue. The order of the fields is J gene, D gene, clone size, V gene, CDR3 protein, CDR3 DNA. A D gene is named only where the DNA matches it firmly. Clone size is given for some rows only: seen once, a few or many times, or a class if the clone is expanded.

TRBJ2-1	NA	NA	TRBV6-6	CASNGDGYNEQFF	TGTGCCAGCAACGGGGACGGCTACAATGAGCAGTTCTTC
TRBJ1-2	TRBD1	NA	TRBV5-4	CASSYTDRGSGYTF	TGTGCCAGCAGCTATACAGACAGGGGGTCTGGCTACACCTTC
TRBJ1-1	NA	NA	TRBV5-1	CASSLHSRRNTEAFF	TGCGCCAGCAGCTTGCACAGCCGGAGAAACACTGAAGCTTTCTTT
TRBJ2-7	NA	once	TRBV5-1	CASSSSGVYEQYF	TGCGCCAGCAGCAGCTCTGGCGTCTACGAGCAGTACTTC
TRBJ2-7	TRBD2	NA	TRBV18	CASSPGTSGASYEQYF	TGTGCCAGCTCACCGGGGACTAGCGGGGCTTCCTACGAGCAGTACTTC
TRBJ2-7	NA	NA	TRBV27	CASRLGAAAYEQYF	TGTGCCAGCCGACTCGGGGCGGCAGCCTACGAGCAGTACTTC
TRBJ2-1	NA	NA	TRBV29-1	CSVEVRPDEQFF	TGCAGCGTTGAAGTTAGGCCGGATGAGCAGTTCTTC
TRBJ1-5	TRBD1	NA	TRBV5-6	CASSFYRGSTPQHF	TGTGCCAGCAGCTTTTACAGGGGTTCAACGCCCCAGCATTTT
TRBJ1-2	TRBD1	few	TRBV2	CASSEVGQFLYGYTF	TGTGCCAGCAGTGAAGTGGGACAGTTTCTTTATGGCTACACCTTC
TRBJ1-4	NA	NA	TRBV2	CASGLSANEKLFF	TGTGCCAGCGGCTTGAGTGCTAATGAAAAACTGTTTTTT
TRBJ1-2	NA	NA	TRBV4-1	CASSQTSRSNYGYTF	TGCGCCAGCAGCCAGACTTCCAGGAGTAACTATGGCTACACCTTC
TRBJ2-2	NA	NA	TRBV6-1	CASSAPWELFF	TGTGCCAGCAGTGCCCCATGGGAGCTGTTTTTT
TRBJ1-1	NA	NA	TRBV15	CATRQASTEAFF	TGTGCCACCCGACAGGCGTCCACTGAAGCTTTCTTT
TRBJ1-5	TRBD1	NA	TRBV28	CASSRDREFDQPQHF	TGTGCCAGCAGTCGGGACAGGGAGTTCGATCAGCCCCAGCATTTT
TRBJ1-6	NA	NA	TRBV7-9	CASAGTAGFVPLHF	TGTGCCAGCGCAGGGACCGCGGGTTTTGTGCCCCTCCACTTT
TRBJ2-7	TRBD1	NA	TRBV7-9	CASSFRDRGYEQYF	TGTGCCAGCAGTTTCCGGGACAGGGGCTACGAGCAGTACTTC
TRBJ2-3	NA	NA	TRBV7-9	CASGGETSTDTQYF	TGTGCCAGCGGGGGTGAAACTAGCACAGATACGCAGTATTTT
TRBJ2-7	TRBD2	NA	TRBV10-3	CAISVSGTSGPSYEQYF	TGTGCCATCAGTGTTTCCGGGACTAGCGGGCCTTCCTACGAGCAGTACTTC
TRBJ2-4	NA	NA	TRBV6-5	CASSYSNLNIQYF	TGTGCCAGCAGTTACTCGAACTTAAACATTCAGTACTTC
TRBJ2-5	NA	NA	TRBV6-5	CASSYSRAGNPRTQYF	TGTGCCAGCAGTTACTCGAGGGCGGGGAACCCGCGGACCCAGTACTTC
TRBJ1-6	NA	NA	TRBV10-3	CAITESTYNSPLHF	TGTGCCATCACCGAATCAACATATAATTCACCCCTCCACTTT
TRBJ1-5	NA	NA	TRBV29-1	CSVGGFEGSNQPQHF	TGCAGCGTTGGAGGGTTTGAGGGGAGCAATCAGCCCCAGCATTTT
TRBJ2-5	NA	NA	TRBV5-1	CASSLGTSGTQYF	TGCGCCAGCAGCTTGGGGACCTCAGGGACCCAGTACTTC
TRBJ1-4	TRBD1	NA	TRBV30	CAWGAGTGARRLFF	TGTGCCTGGGGAGCCGGGACAGGGGCGCGAAGGCTGTTTTTT
TRBJ2-7	NA	NA	TRBV7-6	CASSLGDYEQYF	TGTGCCAGCAGCTTAGGGGATTACGAGCAGTACTTC
TRBJ2-7	TRBD1	NA	TRBV7-8	CASSLAWTGAGEQYF	TGTGCCAGCAGCTTAGCCTGGACAGGGGCGGGCGAGCAGTACTTC
TRBJ1-2	TRBD1	NA	TRBV9	CASSQWDRGNYGYTF	TGTGCCAGCAGCCAATGGGACAGGGGGAACTATGGCTACACCTTC
TRBJ1-4	NA	NA	TRBV19	CASRRAGYGEKLFF	TGTGCCAGTAGGAGGGCGGGGTATGGTGAAAAACTGTTTTTT
TRBJ1-1	NA	NA	TRBV2	CASSERWLNTEAFF	TGTGCCAGCAGTGAAAGGTGGCTGAACACTGAAGCTTTCTTT
TRBJ1-4	NA	NA	TRBV6-4	CASSPTRGGHEKLFF	TGTGCCAGCAGCCCGACGCGGGGGGGTCATGAAAAACTGTTTTTT
TRBJ2-7	NA	NA	TRBV6-6	CASSLDSEQYF	TGTGCCAGCAGCCTGGACAGTGAGCAGTACTTC
TRBJ2-7	NA	NA	TRBV2	CASSGDSGTISYEQYF	TGTGCCAGCAGTGGGGATAGTGGGACGATCTCCTACGAGCAGTACTTC
TRBJ1-4	TRBD1	NA	TRBV27	CASSRDSSYEKLFF	TGTGCCAGCAGCCGGGACAGCTCGTATGAAAAACTGTTTTTT
TRBJ1-4	NA	few	TRBV7-2	CASSQGATNEKLFF	TGTGCCAGCAGCCAAGGAGCAACTAATGAAAAACTGTTTTTT
TRBJ1-5	NA	NA	TRBV6-1	CASSDPGEVNQPQHF	TGTGCCAGCAGTGACCCAGGGGAGGTCAATCAGCCCCAGCATTTT
TRBJ1-4	NA	NA	TRBV29-1	CSVAEGEKLFF	TGCAGCGTTGCAGAGGGGGAAAAACTGTTTTTT
TRBJ1-1	TRBD1	NA	TRBV18	CASSPDRGNTEAFF	TGTGCCAGCTCACCGGACAGGGGGAACACTGAAGCTTTCTTT
TRBJ2-7	NA	NA	TRBV7-9	CATDSYEQYF	TGTGCCACAGACAGCTACGAGCAGTACTTC
TRBJ2-3	NA	NA	TRBV7-9	CASSESRGTDTQYF	TGTGCCAGCAGCGAATCTCGTGGGACAGATACGCAGTATTTT
TRBJ2-7	NA	NA	TRBV6-5	CASSYKVSSVPYEQYF	TGTGCCAGCAGTTACAAGGTATCCTCAGTCCCCTACGAGCAGTACTTC
TRBJ2-5	TRBD1	NA	TRBV9	CASSDLTGTYQETQYF	TGTGCCAGCAGCGACTTGACAGGGACGTACCAAGAGACCCAGTACTTC
TRBJ1-1	NA	few	TRBV5-4	CASSYDRENTEAFF	TGTGCCAGCAGCTACGACAGAGAGAACACTGAAGCTTTCTTT
TRBJ1-1	NA	NA	TRBV5-1	CASSPGVGDTEAFF	TGCGCCAGCAGCCCGGGGGTGGGTGACACTGAAGCTTTCTTT
TRBJ1-4	NA	NA	TRBV28	CASSLQAFPEKLFF	TGTGCCAGCAGTTTACAGGCCTTTCCGGAAAAACTGTTTTTT
TRBJ1-1	TRBD1	NA	TRBV29-1	CSDRGGTEAFF	TGCAGCGACAGGGGCGGGACTGAAGCTTTCTTT
TRBJ1-4	TRBD1	NA	TRBV6-6	CASSYTGGAREKLFF	TGTGCCAGCAGTTACACAGGGGGCGCGAGGGAAAAACTGTTTTTT
TRBJ2-4	NA	NA	TRBV5-5	CASSLDSPGIQYF	TGTGCCAGCAGCTTGGATAGTCCGGGCATTCAGTACTTC
TRBJ2-3	NA	NA	TRBV5-1	CASSLSGRFSTDTQYF	TGCGCCAGCAGCTTGTCGGGGAGATTTAGCACAGATACGCAGTATTTT
TRBJ1-6	TRBD1	NA	TRBV9	CASSATGDSPLHF	TGTGCCAGCAGCGCTACAGGGGATTCACCCCTCCACTTT
TRBJ2-5	TRBD2	NA	TRBV28	CASSLFGAGARETQYF	TGTGCCAGCAGTTTATTCGGAGCGGGGGCCCGGGAGACCCAGTACTTC
TRBJ1-1	TRBD1	few	TRBV7-2	CASSPEGQGGEAFF	TGTGCCAGCAGCCCCGAGGGACAGGGGGGCGAAGCTTTCTTT
TRBJ2-5	TRBD2	NA	TRBV19	CASSISDGAGGYYQETQYF	TGTGCCAGTAGTATCTCGGACGGGGCCGGGGGGTACTACCAAGAGACCCAGTACTTC
TRBJ1-3	TRBD1	few	TRBV6-1	CASSEKKGQGANSSGNTIYF	TGTGCCAGCAGTGAAAAGAAGGGACAGGGGGCTAATAGCTCTGGAAACACCATATATTTT
TRBJ2-7	NA	NA	TRBV19	CASSQLTGPYEQYF	TGTGCCAGTAGTCAACTGACTGGACCCTACGAGCAGTACTTC
TRBJ2-1	TRBD2	once	TRBV9	CASSVGLAGEFNSYNEQFF	TGTGCCAGCAGCGTAGGACTAGCGGGAGAATTCAACTCCTACAATGAGCAGTTCTTC